This T cell receptor beta chain was obtained from a study of cytomegalovirus exposure and HLA in healthy donors. At the level of the study: Samples from HLA-typed donors yielded approximately 80 million unique TCRs in an early data release. Researchers found that about four fifths of a few hundred genotyped donors fell within the Caucasian-associated ancestry cluster.

A multiplex PCR was run with 60 Vbeta primers and 13 Jbeta primers. The repertoire was sequenced with immunoSEQ multiplex PCR; TCRdb's copy has only in-frame clones and lacks some. The table has about 140,000 clones, more than 75% seen once. Study conclusions and caveats: A later analysis linked 15,000 to 20,000 TCR beta sequences to HLA alleles at 0.05 false discovery rate. According to an earlier analysis, most TCR beta V segments yielded productive rearrangements about 90% or about 30% of the time.

Germline values: CDR1 LNHDA, CDR2 SQIVND (reference sequence). V lost 8 bases to trimming and J lost 2 bases; unmatched junction nucleotides: 10. The CDR3 loop spans 15 amino acids. Note on this clone: Antigen specificity is unknown.

Sequencing used PBMCs. The clonotype was recovered from a man between 35 and 55 years old in good health and CMV-seronegative. The J gene is TRBJ2-3, the V gene TRBV19; 7 bases fit TRBD2. The CDR3 DNA reads TGTGCCAGTGGTTCGACTAGCTATCTCACAGATACGCAGTATTTT. Encoded protein: CASGSTSYLTDTQYF.